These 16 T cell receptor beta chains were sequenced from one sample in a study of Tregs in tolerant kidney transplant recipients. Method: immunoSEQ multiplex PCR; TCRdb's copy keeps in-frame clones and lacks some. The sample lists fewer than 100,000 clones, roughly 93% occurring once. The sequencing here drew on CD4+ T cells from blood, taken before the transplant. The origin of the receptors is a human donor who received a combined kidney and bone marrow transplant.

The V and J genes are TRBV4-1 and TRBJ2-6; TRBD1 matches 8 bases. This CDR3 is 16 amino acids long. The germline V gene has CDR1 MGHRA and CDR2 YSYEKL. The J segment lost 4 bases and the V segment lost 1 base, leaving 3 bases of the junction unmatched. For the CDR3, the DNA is TGCGCCAGCAGCCAAGGACAGGGGAGAGGGGCCAACGTCCTGACTTTC. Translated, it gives CASSQGQGRGANVLTF.

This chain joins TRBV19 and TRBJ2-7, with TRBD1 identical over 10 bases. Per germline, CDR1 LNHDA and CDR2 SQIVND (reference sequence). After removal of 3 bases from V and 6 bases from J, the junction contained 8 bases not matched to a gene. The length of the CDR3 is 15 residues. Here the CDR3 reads CASSILRDRGGEQYF. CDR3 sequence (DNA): TGTGCCAGTAGTATCCTCCGGGACAGGGGCGGCGAGCAGTACTTC.

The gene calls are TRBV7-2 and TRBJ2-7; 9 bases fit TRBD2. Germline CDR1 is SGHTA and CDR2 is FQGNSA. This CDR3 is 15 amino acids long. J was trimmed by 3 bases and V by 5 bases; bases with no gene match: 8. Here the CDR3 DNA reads TGTGCCAGCAGCCGATCTAGCGGGGTGAACTACGAGCAGTACTTC. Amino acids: CASSRSSGVNYEQYF. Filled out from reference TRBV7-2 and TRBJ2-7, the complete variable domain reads GAGVSQSPSNKVTEKGKDVELRCDPISGHTALYWYRQSLGQGLEFLIYFQGNSAPDKSGLPSDRFSAERTGGSVSTLTIQRTQQEDSAVYLCASSRSSGVNYEQYFGPGTRLTVT.

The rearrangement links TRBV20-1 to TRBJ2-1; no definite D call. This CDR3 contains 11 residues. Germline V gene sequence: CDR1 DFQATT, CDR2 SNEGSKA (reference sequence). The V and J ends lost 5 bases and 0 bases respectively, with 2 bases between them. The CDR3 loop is CSARSYNEQFF. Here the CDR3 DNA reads TGCAGTGCTCGCTCCTACAATGAGCAGTTCTTC.

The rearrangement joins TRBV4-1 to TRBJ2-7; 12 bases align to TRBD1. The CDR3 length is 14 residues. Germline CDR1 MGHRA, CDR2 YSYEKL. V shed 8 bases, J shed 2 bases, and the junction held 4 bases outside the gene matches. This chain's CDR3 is CASRRDRGPYEQYF. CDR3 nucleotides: TGCGCCAGCCGCCGGGACAGGGGGCCCTACGAGCAGTACTTC.

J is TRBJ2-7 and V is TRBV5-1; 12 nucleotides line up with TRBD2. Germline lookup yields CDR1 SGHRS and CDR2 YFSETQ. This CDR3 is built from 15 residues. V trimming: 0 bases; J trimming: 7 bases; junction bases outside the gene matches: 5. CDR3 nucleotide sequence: TGCGCCAGCAGCTTGGAGCTAGCGGGAGGGTGGGAGCAGTACTTC. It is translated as CASSLELAGGWEQYF.

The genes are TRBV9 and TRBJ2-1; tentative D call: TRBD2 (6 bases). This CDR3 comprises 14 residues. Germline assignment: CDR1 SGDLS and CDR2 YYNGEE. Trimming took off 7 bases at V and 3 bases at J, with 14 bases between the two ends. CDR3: CASGNGGDYNEQFF. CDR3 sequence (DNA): TGTGCCAGCGGGAACGGCGGGGACTACAATGAGCAGTTCTTC. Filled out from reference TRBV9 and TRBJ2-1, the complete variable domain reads DSGVTQTPKHLITATGQRVTLRCSPRSGDLSVYWYQQSLDQGLQFLIQYYNGEERAKGNILERFSAQQFPDLHSELNLSSLELGDSALYFCASGNGGDYNEQFFGPGTRLTVL.

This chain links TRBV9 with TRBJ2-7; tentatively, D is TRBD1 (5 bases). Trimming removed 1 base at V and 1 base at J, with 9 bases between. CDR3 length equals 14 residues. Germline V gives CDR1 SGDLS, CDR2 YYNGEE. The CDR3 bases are TGTGCCAGCAGCGTAACAGGAGAGTCCTACGAGCAGTACTTC. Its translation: CASSVTGESYEQYF.

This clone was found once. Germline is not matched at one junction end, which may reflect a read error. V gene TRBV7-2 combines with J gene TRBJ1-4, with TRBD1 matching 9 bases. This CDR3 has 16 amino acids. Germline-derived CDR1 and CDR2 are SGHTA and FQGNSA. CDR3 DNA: TGTGCCAGCAGCCTCAGAATAACAGGGGGCTTTGAAAAACTGCTTTTT. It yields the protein CASSLRITGGFEKLLF.

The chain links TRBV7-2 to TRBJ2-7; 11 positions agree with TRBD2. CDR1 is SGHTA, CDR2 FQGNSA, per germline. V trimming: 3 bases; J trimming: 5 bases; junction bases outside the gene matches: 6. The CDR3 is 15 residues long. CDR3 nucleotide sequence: TGTGCCAGCAGCTTCCTACTAGCGGGAGTGAACGAGCAGTACTTC. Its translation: CASSFLLAGVNEQYF.

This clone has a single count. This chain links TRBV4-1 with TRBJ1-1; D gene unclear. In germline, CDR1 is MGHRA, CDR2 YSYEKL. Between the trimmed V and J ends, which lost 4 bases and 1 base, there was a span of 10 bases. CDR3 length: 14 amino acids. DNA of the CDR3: TGCGCCAGCAGCCTAGTGGAGGCGAACACTGAAGCTTTCTTT. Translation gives CASSLVEANTEAFF.

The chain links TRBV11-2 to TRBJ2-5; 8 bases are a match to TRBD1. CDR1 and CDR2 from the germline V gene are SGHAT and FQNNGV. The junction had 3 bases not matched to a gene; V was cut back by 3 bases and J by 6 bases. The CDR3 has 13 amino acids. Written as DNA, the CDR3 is TGTGCCAGCAGCTTGGACAGGGAACAGACCCAGTACTTC. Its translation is CASSLDREQTQYF.

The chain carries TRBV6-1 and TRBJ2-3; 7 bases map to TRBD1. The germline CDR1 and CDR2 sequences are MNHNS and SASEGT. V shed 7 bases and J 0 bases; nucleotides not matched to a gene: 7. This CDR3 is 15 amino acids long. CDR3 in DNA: TGTGCCAGCACCTCCCGGGACAGAAGCACAGATACGCAGTATTTT. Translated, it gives CASTSRDRSTDTQYF.

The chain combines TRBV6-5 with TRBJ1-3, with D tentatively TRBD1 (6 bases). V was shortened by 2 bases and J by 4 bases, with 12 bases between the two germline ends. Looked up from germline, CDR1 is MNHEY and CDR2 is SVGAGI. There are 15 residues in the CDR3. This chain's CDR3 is CASSYEGVDGNTIYF. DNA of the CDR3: TGTGCCAGCAGTTACGAGGGGGTGGACGGAAACACCATATATTTT.

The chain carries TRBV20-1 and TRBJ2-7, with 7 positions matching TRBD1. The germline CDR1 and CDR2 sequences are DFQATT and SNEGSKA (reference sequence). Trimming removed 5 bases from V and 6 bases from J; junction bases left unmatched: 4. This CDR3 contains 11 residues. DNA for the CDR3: TGCAGTGCTCGACAGGGTGGCGAGCAGTACTTC. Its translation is CSARQGGEQYF.

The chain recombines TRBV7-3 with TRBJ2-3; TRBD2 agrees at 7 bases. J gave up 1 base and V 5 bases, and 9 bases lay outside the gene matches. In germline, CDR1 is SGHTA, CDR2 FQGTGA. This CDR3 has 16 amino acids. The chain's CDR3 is CASSLWAGAGTDTQYF. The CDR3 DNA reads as TGTGCCAGCAGCCTCTGGGCGGGAGCGGGCACAGATACGCAGTATTTT.